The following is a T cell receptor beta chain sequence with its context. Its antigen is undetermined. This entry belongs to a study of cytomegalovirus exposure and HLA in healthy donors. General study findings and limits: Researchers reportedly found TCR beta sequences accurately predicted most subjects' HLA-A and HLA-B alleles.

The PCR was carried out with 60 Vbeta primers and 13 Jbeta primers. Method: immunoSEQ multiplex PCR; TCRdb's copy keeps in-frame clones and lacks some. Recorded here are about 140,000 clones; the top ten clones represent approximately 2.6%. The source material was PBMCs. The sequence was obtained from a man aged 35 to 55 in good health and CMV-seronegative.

This CDR3 reads CASSLERGGRTDTQYF. CDR3 bases: TGCGCCAGCAGCTTGGAGCGGGGGGGTCGGACAGATACGCAGTATTTT. The rearrangement joins TRBV5-1 to TRBJ2-3; 10 bases align to TRBD2. J was trimmed by 3 bases and V by 0 bases; bases with no gene match: 4. Looked up from germline, CDR1 is SGHRS and CDR2 is YFSETQ. The CDR3 spans 16 residues.